Presented here are 15 T cell receptor beta chains from one specimen sequenced in a study of blood T cell repertoires in COVID-19. Sequencing was performed with immunoSEQ multiplex PCR; in TCRdb, only in-frame clones are kept and a portion is missing. This table holds 180,000 or so clones, about 87% found once. Sequenced sample: peripheral blood. Receptor source: a woman aged 25-40 years with acute or convalescent COVID-19.

The V and J genes are TRBV9 and TRBJ1-3; 9 positions agree with TRBD1. The germline V gene has CDR1 SGDLS and CDR2 YYNGEE. This CDR3 spans 15 amino acids. Trimming at V came to 3 bases and at J to 4 bases, leaving 5 bases not matched to a gene. In DNA, the CDR3 is TGTGCCAGCAGCGCGAGACAGGGGGAAGGAAACACCATATATTTT. Encoded protein: CASSARQGEGNTIYF.

This rearrangement joins TRBV12-3 or TRBV12-4 to TRBJ1-1; 8 bases are shared with TRBD1. The length of the CDR3 is 13 residues. V dropped 0 bases and J dropped 10; count of bases not matched to a gene: 4. CDR3 sequence: CASSLAQGQVAFF. CDR3 coding DNA: TGTGCCAGCAGTTTAGCGCAGGGACAGGTAGCTTTCTTT.

The chain uses TRBV27 and TRBJ2-7, with a possible D match to TRBD1 (6 bases). CDR3 size: 12 residues. Germline assignment: CDR1 MNHEY and CDR2 SMNVEV (reference sequence). Trimming left V 6 bases short and J 7 bases short, with 13 bases between. The CDR3 nucleotides read TGTGCCAGCAGATCCCCCACAGGGGAGCAGTACTTC. It codes for CASRSPTGEQYF.

As to this clone: One end of the junction varies from germline; a read error may be responsible. This rearrangement joins TRBV10-3 to TRBJ2-7; 7 bases match TRBD2. Per germline, CDR1 ENHRY and CDR2 SYGVKD. The length of the CDR3 is 14 residues. CDR3: CAITEASGPYEQYF. CDR3 DNA: TGTGCCATCACTGAGGCTAGCGGTCCCTACGAGCAGTACTTC.

The chain combines TRBV25-1 with TRBJ2-1; no clear D gene. Trimming pared 8 bases from V and 6 bases from J, leaving 8 bases between. Germline CDR1 is MGHDK and CDR2 is SYGVNS. The CDR3 has 11 residues. In DNA, the CDR3 is TGTGCCAGCCGACACATCAATGAGCAGTTCTTC. Translation gives CASRHINEQFF.

The chain links TRBV5-1 to TRBJ1-5, with D possibly TRBD1 on 5 matching bases. The germline gives CDR1 SGHRS, CDR2 YFSETQ. The CDR3 is made up of 13 amino acids. With 2 bases removed from V and 7 bases from J, the gap between germline ends came to 10 bases. CDR3 sequence (DNA): TGCGCCAGCAGCTTAAAGGGGAAGCAGCCCCAGCATTTT. Translation: CASSLKGKQPQHF.

The rearrangement links TRBV4-1 to TRBJ2-7; possible D gene TRBD2, 6 bases. V lost 3 bases and J 7 bases, leaving 19 bases between the germline ends. CDR1 is MGHRA and CDR2 is YSYEKL in the germline V gene. CDR3 size: 15 residues. CDR3 sequence (DNA): TGCGCCAGCAGCCATCGAACCTCGGGACTCTATGAGCAGTACTTC. It encodes CASSHRTSGLYEQYF.

The V gene is TRBV20-1, the J gene TRBJ2-7; no clear D gene. Trimming shortened V by 3 bases and J by 5 bases, and 11 bases separated the two germline ends. The CDR3 extends over 12 amino acids. The germline CDR1 and CDR2 sequences are DFQATT and SNEGSKA (reference sequence). CDR3 loop: CSASPIEHEQYF. As DNA, the CDR3 is TGCAGTGCTAGTCCTATCGAGCACGAGCAGTACTTC.

In regard to this clone: One end of the junction fails to match germline, which may point to a read error. The chain joins TRBV27 to TRBJ1-1; 7 bases are a match to TRBD1. The CDR3 covers 15 residues. The germline CDR1 and CDR2 sequences are MNHEY and SMNVEV (reference sequence). The CDR3 region has the DNA TGTGCCAGCAGTCTATCGGGACAGCGGAACACTGAAGCTTTCTTT. This sequence encodes CASSLSGQRNTEAFF.

This clone was counted between two and nine times. The chain links TRBV13 to TRBJ1-1; D uncertain. V lost 6 bases, J lost 3 bases, and 8 bases lay in between. Germline CDR1 and CDR2: PRHDT and FYEKMQ (reference sequence). CDR3 length: 12 residues. CDR3 residues: CASSSTDTEAFF. The CDR3 DNA reads TGTGCCAGCAGTTCCACTGACACTGAAGCTTTCTTT.

The sample holds one count of this clone. The chain uses TRBV7-8 and TRBJ1-2; perhaps TRBD1 as D (5 bases). From germline, CDR1 is SGHVS and CDR2 FQNEAQ. Trimming took off 5 bases at V and 0 bases at J, with 13 bases between the two ends. This CDR3 is built from 15 residues. This CDR3 is CASSPRTIANYGYTF. The CDR3 DNA sequence: TGTGCCAGCAGCCCGCGGACAATAGCTAACTATGGCTACACCTTC.

This clone occurred once. V is TRBV2 and J is TRBJ2-3; no firm D call. The germline gives CDR1 SNHLY, CDR2 FYNNEI. The CDR3 is 12 amino acids. V was pared by 3 bases and J by 6 bases, with 7 bases between. The CDR3 sequence is CASSERSDTQYF. CDR3 nucleotide sequence: TGTGCCAGCAGTGAGAGGTCGGATACGCAGTATTTT.

This rearrangement joins TRBV29-1 to TRBJ2-7, with 10 bases that match TRBD1. V trimming: 7 bases; J trimming: 6 bases; junction bases outside the gene matches: 12. The CDR3 length is 14 residues. CDR1 and CDR2 (germline): SQVTM, ANQGSEA. The CDR3, as DNA: TGCAGCGCCGGGGCCGGGACAGGGGCCGGCGAGCAGTACTTC. Its protein product is CSAGAGTGAGEQYF.

This clone turned up a few times. A junction boundary mismatches the germline segment, possibly from a read error. V usage is TRBV7-7 and J usage is TRBJ2-1; D remains unclear. Germline V CDR1 and CDR2: SSHAT, FNYEAQ (reference sequence). The CDR3 runs 13 residues. The CDR3 coding sequence is TGTGCTAGCAGCCCTACTAACGGCAATGAGCAGTTCTTC. It translates to CASSPTNGNEQFF. Combining the CDR3 with reference TRBV7-7 and TRBJ2-1 gives the whole variable domain GAGVSQSPRYKVTKRGQDVTLRCDPISSHATLYWYQQALGQGPEFLTYFNYEAQPDKSGLPSDRFSAERPEGSISTLTIQRTEQRDSAMYRCASSPTNGNEQFFGPGTRLTVL.

The chain employs TRBV10-3 and TRBJ2-7, with 11 positions matching TRBD1. This CDR3 comprises 16 residues. Germline V gene data show CDR1 as ENHRY and CDR2 as SYGVKD. Trimming cost V 8 bases and J 4 bases; bases outside gene matches: 13. CDR3 in DNA: TGTGCCATCGCGGGACAGGGGGTCGCCCAGAATTACGAGCAGTACTTC. Translating gives CAIAGQGVAQNYEQYF.